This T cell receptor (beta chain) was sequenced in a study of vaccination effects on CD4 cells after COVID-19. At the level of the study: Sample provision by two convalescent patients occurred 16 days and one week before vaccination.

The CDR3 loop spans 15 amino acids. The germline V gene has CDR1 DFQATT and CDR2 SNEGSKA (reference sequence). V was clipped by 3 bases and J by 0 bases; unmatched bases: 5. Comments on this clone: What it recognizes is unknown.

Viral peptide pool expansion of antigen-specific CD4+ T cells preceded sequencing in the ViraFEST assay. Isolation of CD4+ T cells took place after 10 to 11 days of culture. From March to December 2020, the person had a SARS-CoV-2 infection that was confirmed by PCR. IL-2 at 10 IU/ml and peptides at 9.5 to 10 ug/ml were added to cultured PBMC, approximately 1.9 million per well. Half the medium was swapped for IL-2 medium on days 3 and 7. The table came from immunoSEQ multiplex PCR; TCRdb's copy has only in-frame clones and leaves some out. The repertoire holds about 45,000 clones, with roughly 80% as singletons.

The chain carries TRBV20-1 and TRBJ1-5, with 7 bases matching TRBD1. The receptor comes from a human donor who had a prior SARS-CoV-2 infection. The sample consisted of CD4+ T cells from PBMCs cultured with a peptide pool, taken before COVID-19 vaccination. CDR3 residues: CSASKGALSNQPQHF. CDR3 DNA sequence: TGCAGTGCTAGTAAGGGGGCGCTTAGCAATCAGCCCCAGCATTTT.